This entry describes one TCR beta chain. Antigen unknown. TCRdb used MiXCR to reprocess the 5' RACE reads, holding one entry per CDR3 protein. This sample has roughly 350,000 distinct CDR3 sequences; under 25% occur once, and the top ten carry about 12%. This entry is derived from a study of T-cell memory formation after mild COVID-19. Germline CDR1 and CDR2: SGHAT and FQNNGV. V was shortened by 1 base and J by 6 bases, with 14 bases between the two germline ends. The CDR3 runs 15 residues. Study results and limitations: Unconfirmed was the SARS-CoV-2 specificity of second-wave clones that peaked on day 37. Day 15 to 85 contracting clones showed balanced CD4/CD8; later expanders leaned CD4+.

The chain joins TRBV11-2 to TRBJ2-3; D not resolved. This clonotype was obtained from an adult woman who had mild COVID-19 (a few samples of this study predate the infection). Cell type and time point are not known. The sample consisted of PBMCs or a T cell subset sorted from them (not recorded which). Written as DNA, the CDR3 is TGTGCCAGCAGCTTAGTTATCGGAGAGGTGGATACGCAGTATTTT. This gives the protein CASSLVIGEVDTQYF.